This T cell receptor (beta chain) was documented in a study of T cells in Graves' hyperthyroidism and ophthalmopathy. Study-wide results and limits: The majority of expanded thyroid clonotypes above 0.001 also appeared in blood.

Trimming removed 5 bases at V and 2 bases at J, with 12 bases between. The CDR3 extends over 14 amino acids. Germline V gene data show CDR1 as SGHVS and CDR2 as FQNEAQ. Amplification of TCR beta CDR3 regions was performed using RNA transcripts as template. Using the HTBI primer set, a first-round RT-PCR was run on the TCR CDR3. In TCRdb, the multiplex PCR reads were re-called with MiXCR into one record per CDR3 protein. Among hundreds of thousands of distinct CDR3 sequences, 12% to 15% were seen once, and the ten largest hold roughly 13%. This clonotype was seen a handful of times. Its target is not known. Subjects aged 18 to 65 presented with newly diagnosed hyperthyroidism of less than 2 months' duration. Clinical symptoms, serum thyroxine and TRAb, thyroid ultrasound and orbital computed tomography were used for the diagnoses. PBMCs were derived from 10 ml fresh peripheral blood.

The rearrangement uses TRBV7-8 and TRBJ2-5; D ambiguous. The receptor was isolated from a woman aged 40 to 49 with Graves' hyperthyroidism. The sample was blood. CDR3 in amino acids: CASSLYGRQETQYF. The DNA for the CDR3 is TGTGCCAGCAGCCTATACGGTAGACAAGAGACCCAGTACTTC.